This record looks at one T cell receptor beta chain sequence and its context. V shed 5 bases and J shed 1 base, with 18 bases lying between them. Germline lookup yields CDR1 SGHTA and CDR2 FQGNSA. The CDR3 consists of 16 residues. Using immunoSEQ multiplex PCR, the repertoire was profiled, and TCRdb retains in-frame clones only, with some absent. The repertoire includes tens of thousands of clones, roughly 96% of them detected once, and roughly 0.34% sits in the top ten. This sample stems from a study of technical replicates of blood from a handful of donors. The sequence was collected from a human donor in good health. This chain links TRBV7-2 with TRBJ2-7; D is unresolved. The specimen sequenced was T cells isolated from PBMCs. CDR3 amino acids: CASSPVTTDGSYEQYF. CDR3 nucleotide sequence: TGTGCCAGCAGCCCTGTGACCACAGATGGTTCCTACGAGCAGTACTTC. Looking up the rest from reference TRBV7-2 and TRBJ2-7 gives the full variable domain: GAGVSQSPSNKVTEKGKDVELRCDPISGHTALYWYRQSLGQGLEFLIYFQGNSAPDKSGLPSDRFSAERTGGSVSTLTIQRTQQEDSAVYLCASSPVTTDGSYEQYFGPGTRLTVT.